Following are 17 T cell receptor beta chains from one sample sequenced in a study of identifying expanded T cells in peripheral blood. Some clones are missing from TCRdb's copy, which holds only in-frame ones; the method was immunoSEQ multiplex PCR. The data show about 91,000 clones, approximately 91% seen once. What was sequenced was blood. The receptors come from a person between 18 and 69 years old in good health.

This chain connects TRBV9 to TRBJ2-3; no reliable D call. Germline CDR1 reads SGDLS; CDR2 reads YYNGEE. The CDR3 totals 13 residues. The V end was cut by 0 bases, the J end by 0 bases, with 2 bases between. The CDR3 DNA is TGTGCCAGCAGCGTAGGAAGCACAGATACGCAGTATTTT. Translation: CASSVGSTDTQYF.

This clone appeared once. The chain recombines TRBV7-2 with TRBJ2-1, with D possibly called TRBD1 or TRBD2 (5 bases each). The CDR3 contains 13 residues. CDR1 and CDR2 from the germline V gene are SGHTA and FQGNSA. Trimming removed 4 bases at V and 4 bases at J, with 8 bases between. The chain's CDR3 is CASSSWGYNEQFF. CDR3 DNA sequence: TGTGCCAGCAGCTCCTGGGGGTACAATGAGCAGTTCTTC.

The chain employs TRBV7-9 and TRBJ2-7; perhaps TRBD2 as D (6 bases). Germline V CDR1 and CDR2: SEHNR, FQNEAQ (reference sequence). Between the trimmed V and J ends, which lost 5 bases and 3 bases, there was a span of 14 bases. The CDR3 is 14 amino acids. CDR3 nucleotides: TGTGCCAGCAGCCCCCGGGACTCCTACTACGAGCAGTACTTC. Translation gives CASSPRDSYYEQYF.

The CDR3, as DNA: TGTGCCAGCAGTTTACTGGAGGGCGGTAGCACCGGGGAGCTGTTTTTT. Protein sequence: CASSLLEGGSTGELFF. The chain joins TRBV28 to TRBJ2-2, with a weak D call TRBD2 (6 bases). In germline, CDR1 is MDHEN, CDR2 SYDVKM. CDR3 size: 16 residues. Trimming took off 2 bases at V and 4 bases at J, with 14 bases between the two ends.

The V call is TRBV7-8, the J call TRBJ1-5; the D is unclear. The CDR3 length is 17 residues. V lost 2 bases to trimming and J lost 1 base, with 15 bases between them. Germline V gene data show CDR1 as SGHVS and CDR2 as FQNEAQ. The CDR3 region has the DNA TGTGCCAGCAGCTTATCGGGTGGGTCTTGGAGCAATCAGCCCCAGCATTTT. Protein product: CASSLSGGSWSNQPQHF.

The J gene is TRBJ2-7, the V gene TRBV7-8; D uncertain. The CDR3 has 17 amino acids. Trimming took off 0 bases at V and 6 bases at J, with 21 bases between the two ends. In germline, CDR1 is SGHVS, CDR2 FQNEAQ. The CDR3, as DNA: TGTGCCAGCAGCTTAGCGCGCGTATCGGTCCCACCCTCCGAGCAGTACTTC. It is translated as CASSLARVSVPPSEQYF.

V and J are TRBV27 and TRBJ2-7, with 9 bases aligning to TRBD1. Germline CDR1 and CDR2: MNHEY and SMNVEV (reference sequence). The CDR3 is 17 amino acids. V shed 2 bases and J 2 bases; nucleotides not matched to a gene: 10. The CDR3 spells CASSLGPPGQGPYEQYF. The CDR3 nucleotides read TGTGCCAGCAGTTTAGGGCCTCCGGGACAGGGCCCCTACGAGCAGTACTTC.

The rearrangement links TRBV5-4 to TRBJ2-2; D is possibly TRBD2 (6 bases). Germline assignment: CDR1 SGHNT and CDR2 YYREEE (reference sequence). Trimming took off 4 bases at V and 5 bases at J, with 12 bases between the two ends. The CDR3 is 14 residues long. CDR3 sequence: CASSLGGFTGELFF. DNA for the CDR3: TGTGCCAGCAGCCTGGGGGGTTTTACCGGGGAGCTGTTTTTT.

The chain is built from TRBV28 and TRBJ2-2; maybe TRBD2 (6 bases). This CDR3 contains 15 residues. From germline, CDR1 is MDHEN and CDR2 SYDVKM. Deletions cut 4 bases from V and 0 bases from J, with 9 bases between. The CDR3 region is CASSWRGANTGELFF. The CDR3 DNA follows: TGTGCCAGCAGTTGGAGGGGTGCGAACACCGGGGAGCTGTTTTTT.

J is TRBJ2-1 and V is TRBV28, with D possibly being TRBD2 (5 bases). The germline gives CDR1 MDHEN, CDR2 SYDVKM. The CDR3 extends over 16 amino acids. V was shortened by 1 base and J by 2 bases, with 12 bases between the two germline ends. CDR3 in DNA: TGTGCCAGCAGTTTATATCGGGGTCAGACCTACAATGAGCAGTTCTTC. This encodes CASSLYRGQTYNEQFF.

The chain links TRBV12-2 to TRBJ1-6. TRBV12-2 represents a pseudogene. The CDR3 totals 13 residues. The CDR3 protein is CASRLEGSSPLHF. CDR3 bases: TGTGCAAGTCGCTTAGAAGGTAGTTCACCCCTCCACTTT.

The V call is TRBV6-5, the J call TRBJ2-7; the D call may be TRBD1 or TRBD2 (5 bases each). V lost 5 bases, J lost 4 bases, and 9 bases lay in between. The CDR3 sequence is 12 residues long. Per germline, CDR1 MNHEY and CDR2 SVGAGI. The CDR3 loop is CASSGDGYEQYF. As DNA, the CDR3 is TGTGCCAGCAGTGGGGACGGGTACGAGCAGTACTTC.

This chain joins TRBV4-3 and TRBJ2-3, with D uncertain. This CDR3 has 13 residues. CDR1 is LGHNA and CDR2 is YSLEER in the germline V gene. V lost 0 bases, J lost 4 bases, and 5 bases lay in between. Written as DNA, the CDR3 is TGCGCCAGCAGCCAAGATACGGCAGATACGCAGTATTTT. It translates to CASSQDTADTQYF.

This chain joins TRBV13 and TRBJ2-3, with D perhaps matching TRBD2 (5 bases). Germline CDR1 PRHDT, CDR2 FYEKMQ (reference sequence). V was clipped by 0 bases and J by 1 base, with 8 bases between them. This CDR3 has 15 amino acids. CDR3 protein: CASSLGLRGTDTQYF. In nucleotides, the CDR3 is TGTGCCAGCAGCTTAGGATTGAGGGGCACAGATACGCAGTATTTT.

The chain couples TRBV27 to TRBJ2-7, with 9 bases that match TRBD2. Trimming removed 2 bases from V and 6 bases from J; junction bases left unmatched: 5. The CDR3 is 14 residues long. CDR1 is MNHEY and CDR2 is SMNVEV in the germline V gene (reference sequence). CDR3 in amino acids: CASSLRRGGGEQYF. The DNA of the CDR3 is TGTGCCAGCAGTTTAAGGCGGGGGGGAGGCGAGCAGTACTTC.

This clone has only one observation. This chain joins TRBV30 and TRBJ1-2; no reliable D call. This CDR3 has 12 amino acids. V shed 1 base and J shed 4 bases, with 7 bases lying between them. Germline CDR1 and CDR2: GTSNPN and SVGIG (reference sequence). The CDR3 coding sequence is TGTGCCTGGAGTGCTAGCAGCTATGGCTACACCTTC. Translating it yields CAWSASSYGYTF.

The chain couples TRBV18 to TRBJ2-7, with 10 bases aligning to TRBD1. The CDR3 is made up of 14 amino acids. CDR1 is KGHSH and CDR2 is LQKENI in the germline V gene. V shed 4 bases, J shed 5 bases, and the junction held 5 bases outside the gene matches. The CDR3 nucleotides read TGTGCCAGCTCACGGGACAGGGGAGGAAACGAGCAGTACTTC. Amino acids: CASSRDRGGNEQYF.